This T cell receptor beta chain is from a study of cytomegalovirus exposure and HLA in healthy donors. CDR3 length equals 17 residues. The trim removed 5 bases at V and 6 bases at J, leaving 14 bases unmatched. Looked up from germline, CDR1 is SGHTA and CDR2 is FQGNSA. Overall study findings and caveats: DRB1 showed the most TCR associations and HLA-C the fewest in a later analysis, as rates varied by HLA locus. HLA allele associations emerged for fewer than 20,000 TCR beta sequences in a later analysis, at 0.05 false discovery rate. The likely explanation for a cluster of highly shared sequence variants was sequencing artifact. Donors were assumed by presence/absence analyses to have roughly uniform sequencing depth.

To note about this clone: Its antigen is still unknown.

Vbeta (60) and Jbeta (13) primers were used in the PCR. Clones were read by immunoSEQ multiplex PCR, and TCRdb kept only the in-frame ones, dropping some. The sample yields 140,000 to 150,000 clones, 65% to 85% seen once. Sequencing was done on a sample of PBMCs. The chain uses TRBV7-2 and TRBJ2-1, with 9 bases that match TRBD2. The origin of this receptor is a male donor in good health and CMV-seronegative. The CDR3 DNA reads TGTGCCAGCAGCCCCCGTATGGGCGGGGGGGCGGGCAATGAGCAGTTCTTC. Its translation is CASSPRMGGGAGNEQFF.